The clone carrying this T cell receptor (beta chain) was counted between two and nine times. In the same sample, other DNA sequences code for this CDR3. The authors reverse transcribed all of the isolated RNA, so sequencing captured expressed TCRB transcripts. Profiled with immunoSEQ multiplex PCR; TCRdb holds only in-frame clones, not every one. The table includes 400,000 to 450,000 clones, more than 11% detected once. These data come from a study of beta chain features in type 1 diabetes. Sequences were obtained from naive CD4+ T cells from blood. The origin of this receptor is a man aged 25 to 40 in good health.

DNA for the CDR3: TGCAGCGTTGAAGTAGCGGGGGGTTGGGAGCAGTTCTTC. Translating gives CSVEVAGGWEQFF. This chain connects TRBV29-1 to TRBJ2-1; 10 bases are shared with TRBD2. The CDR3 contains 13 residues. Germline V CDR1 and CDR2: SQVTM, ANQGSEA. Trimming cost V 1 base and J 10 bases; bases outside gene matches: 4.